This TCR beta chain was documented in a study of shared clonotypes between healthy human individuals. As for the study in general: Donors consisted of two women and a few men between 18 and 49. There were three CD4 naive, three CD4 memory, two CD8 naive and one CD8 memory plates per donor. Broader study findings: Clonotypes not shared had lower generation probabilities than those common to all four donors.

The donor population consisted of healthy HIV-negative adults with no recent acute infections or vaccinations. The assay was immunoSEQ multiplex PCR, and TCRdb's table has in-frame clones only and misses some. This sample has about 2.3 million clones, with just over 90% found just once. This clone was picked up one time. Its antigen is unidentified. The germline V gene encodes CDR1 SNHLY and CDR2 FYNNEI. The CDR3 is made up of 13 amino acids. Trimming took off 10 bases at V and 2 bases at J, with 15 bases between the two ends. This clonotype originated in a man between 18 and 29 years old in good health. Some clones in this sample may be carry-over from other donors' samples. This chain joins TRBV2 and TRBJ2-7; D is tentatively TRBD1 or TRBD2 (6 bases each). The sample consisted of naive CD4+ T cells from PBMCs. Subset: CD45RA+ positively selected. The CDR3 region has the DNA TGTGCCACCAGCCGGGGGCAAACCTACGAGCAGTACTTC. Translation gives CATSRGQTYEQYF.